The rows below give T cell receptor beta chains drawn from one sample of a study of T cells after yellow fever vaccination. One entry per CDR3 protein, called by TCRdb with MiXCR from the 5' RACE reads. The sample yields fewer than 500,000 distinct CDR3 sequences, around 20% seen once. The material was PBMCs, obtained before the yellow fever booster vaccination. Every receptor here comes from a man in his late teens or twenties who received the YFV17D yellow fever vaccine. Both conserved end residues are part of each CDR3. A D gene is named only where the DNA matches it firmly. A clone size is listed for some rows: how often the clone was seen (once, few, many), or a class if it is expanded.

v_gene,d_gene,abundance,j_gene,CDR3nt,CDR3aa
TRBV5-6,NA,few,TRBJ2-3,TGTGCCAGCAGCTTGGCCGCGGGGCCCGGCACAGATACGCAGTATTTT,CASSLAAGPGTDTQYF
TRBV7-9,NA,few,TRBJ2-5,TGTGCCAGCAGCCATCATTCGCTACACCGGAAGACCCAGTACTTC,CASSHHSLHRKTQYF
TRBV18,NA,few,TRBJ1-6,TGTGCCAGCTCAGGGCAGGAGAATTCACCCCTCCACTTT,CASSGQENSPLHF
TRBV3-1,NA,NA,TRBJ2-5,TGTGCCAGCAGCCAAGGACCCGAAGAGACCCAGTACTTC,CASSQGPEETQYF
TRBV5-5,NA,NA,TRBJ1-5,TGTGCCAGCAGCTCCCGGGACCATCAGCCCCAGCATTTT,CASSSRDHQPQHF
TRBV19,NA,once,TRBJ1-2,TGTGCCAGTACCCCAACTAGGGGCAACTATGGCTACACCTTC,CASTPTRGNYGYTF
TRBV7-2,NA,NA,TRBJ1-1,TGTGCCAGCAGCCCCGGGGGGGGAAGCACTGAAGCTTTCTTT,CASSPGGGSTEAFF
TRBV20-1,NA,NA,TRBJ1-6,TGCAGTGCTAGAGACCCGGCGGTCGGGAATTCACCCCTCCACTTT,CSARDPAVGNSPLHF
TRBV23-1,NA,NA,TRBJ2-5,TGCGCCAGCATGCGGCGGCAAGAGACCCAGTACTTC,CASMRRQETQYF
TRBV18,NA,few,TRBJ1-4,TGTGCCAGCTCACCCGGATCTCTGGGCGCCGGTGAAAAACTGTTTTTT,CASSPGSLGAGEKLFF
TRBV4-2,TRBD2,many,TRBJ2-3,TGTGCCAGCAGCCAGAAGCGGGGGAGCACAGATACGCAGTATTTT,CASSQKRGSTDTQYF
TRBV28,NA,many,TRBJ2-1,TGTGCCAGCACTCAGTCGGGGGACGTCAATGAGCAGTTCTTC,CASTQSGDVNEQFF
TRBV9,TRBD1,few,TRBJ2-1,TGTGCCAGCAGCGGAGACTGGACAGGGGATGAGCAGTTCTTC,CASSGDWTGDEQFF
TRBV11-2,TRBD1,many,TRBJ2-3,TGTGCCAGCGCTTGGACAGGGCTTGCAGATACGCAGTATTTT,CASAWTGLADTQYF
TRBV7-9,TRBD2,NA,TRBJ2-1,TGTGCCAGCAGCTTACGCGGGGGTACCAACAATGAGCAGTTCTTC,CASSLRGGTNNEQFF
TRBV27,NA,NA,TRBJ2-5,TGTGCCAGCAGTTTACACGGGGTAGCGGAGACCCAGTACTTC,CASSLHGVAETQYF
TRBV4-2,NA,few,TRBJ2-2,TGTGCCAGCAGCCAAGGAGTGACGGATACCGGGGAGCTGTTTTTT,CASSQGVTDTGELFF
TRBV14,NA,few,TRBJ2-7,TGTGCCAGCAGCCGTAGTCGAGTGGTGGAGCAGTACTTC,CASSRSRVVEQYF
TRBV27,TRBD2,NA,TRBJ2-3,TGTGCCAGCAGTTTAGTAGGTAGGGAGGGTAGTATTCCCCCTGGCACAGATACGCAGTATTTT,CASSLVGREGSIPPGTDTQYF
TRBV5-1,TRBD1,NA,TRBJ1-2,TGTGCCAGCAGCTTGGTCACAGGGGACGGCTACACCTTC,CASSLVTGDGYTF
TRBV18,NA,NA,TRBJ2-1,TGTGCCAGCTCACCACCGGGCGGTGAGCAGTTCTTC,CASSPPGGEQFF
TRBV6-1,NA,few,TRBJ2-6,TGTGCCAGCAGGGTGGGGATAAGCTCTTGGGCCAACGTCCTGACTTTC,CASRVGISSWANVLTF
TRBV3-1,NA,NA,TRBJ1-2,TGTGCCAGCAGCCCCCTAGAGGGGGGTGGCTACACCTTC,CASSPLEGGGYTF
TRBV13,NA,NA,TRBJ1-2,TGTGCCAGCGGGGGGCAGGCCTATGGCTACACCTTC,CASGGQAYGYTF
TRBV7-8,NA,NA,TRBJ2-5,TGTGCCAGCAACCTTGGTGGGACCCAGTACTTC,CASNLGGTQYF
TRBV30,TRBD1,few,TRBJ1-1,TGTGCCTGCGGGGGACAGATGAACACTGAAGCTTTCTTT,CACGGQMNTEAFF
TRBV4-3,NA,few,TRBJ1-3,TGCGCCAGCAGCCAAGATCGGAAAGTCACCTCTGGAAACACCATATATTTT,CASSQDRKVTSGNTIYF
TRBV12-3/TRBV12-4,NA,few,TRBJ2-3,TGTGCCAGTGCGCGGACAGATACGCAGTATTTT,CASARTDTQYF